This T cell receptor (beta chain) was captured by sequencing in a study of T cell repertoires in cytomegalovirus infection. In TCRdb, the reads were re-called with MiXCR into one record per CDR3 protein. The sample lists 560,000 or so distinct CDR3 sequences; 16% were seen once. The CDR3 has 17 amino acids. Losses at the gene ends were 0 bases for V and 3 bases for J; bases not matched to a gene: 5. CDR1 MGHRA and CDR2 YSYEKL come from the germline V gene. This clonotype was seen only a few times. The sample was CD8+ T cells from PBMCs. The sequence was collected from a human donor in good health (CMV status not recorded). Some clones in this sample may be carry-over from other donors' samples. This rearrangement joins TRBV4-1 to TRBJ2-1, with 10 bases that match TRBD2. DNA of the CDR3: TGCGCCAGCAGCCAAGATATACTAGCGGGGTACTACAATGAGCAGTTCTTC. This encodes CASSQDILAGYYNEQFF.